Each of the 14 T cell receptor beta chains below was sequenced from the same sample in a study of T-cell reconstitution after alpha-beta-depleted transplantation in children. Unique molecular identifiers were built into the TCRbeta library. TCRdb re-analysed the PCR reads in MiXCR, keeping a single row per CDR3 protein. The table includes about 130,000 distinct CDR3 sequences, 9.7% detected once. The sample in question was PBMCs, mostly from graft donor cells, obtained 180 days after TCRalphabeta/CD19-depleted stem cell transplant. Receptor source: a girl less than two years old who had a stem cell transplant for combined immunodeficiency, so the T cells may come from the graft donor.

The sample holds many counts of this clonotype. The V call is TRBV9, the J call TRBJ2-7; 8 nucleotides match TRBD1. The germline V gene has CDR1 SGDLS and CDR2 YYNGEE. V trimming: 4 bases; J trimming: 5 bases; junction bases outside the gene matches: 8. The length of the CDR3 is 14 residues. The DNA of the CDR3 is TGTGCCAGCAGCTACCGACAGGGGTTCCACGAGCAGTACTTC. This codes for CASSYRQGFHEQYF.

The rearrangement links TRBV4-3 to TRBJ2-2; the D call may be TRBD1 or TRBD2 (5 bases each). Looked up from germline, CDR1 is LGHNA and CDR2 is YSLEER. The CDR3 runs to 15 residues. V was shortened by 1 base and J by 5 bases, with 11 bases between the two germline ends. The CDR3 is CASSQGGARTGELFF. CDR3 in DNA: TGCGCCAGCAGCCAAGGAGGGGCCCGGACCGGGGAGCTGTTTTTT.

A few counts support this clonotype. The genes are TRBV20-1 and TRBJ2-1; D may correspond to TRBD1 or TRBD2 (5 bases each). This CDR3 spans 14 amino acids. Per germline, CDR1 DFQATT and CDR2 SNEGSKA (reference sequence). Trimming took off 1 base at V and 6 bases at J, with 13 bases between the two ends. This chain's CDR3 is CSARVGNGGNEQFF. Here the CDR3 DNA reads TGCAGTGCTAGAGTAGGGAATGGGGGCAATGAGCAGTTCTTC.

This clonotype has more than one count but fewer than ten. The J gene is TRBJ1-3, the V gene TRBV20-1; unclear D gene. V lost 3 bases and J lost 0, with 9 bases in between. The CDR3 totals 14 residues. Germline V lookup: CDR1 DFQATT, CDR2 SNEGSKA (reference sequence). CDR3 loop: CSARDEYSGNTIYF. In DNA, the CDR3 is TGCAGTGCTAGGGACGAATACTCTGGAAACACCATATATTTT.

The chain carries TRBV7-8 and TRBJ2-1; 12 nucleotides align to TRBD2. Germline CDR1 reads SGHVS; CDR2 reads FQNEAQ. V gave up 5 bases and J gave up 7 bases; unmatched junction bases: 6. This CDR3 has 15 residues. The CDR3 loop is CASSVTSGGLNEQFF. CDR3 coding DNA: TGTGCCAGCAGCGTGACTAGCGGGGGTCTTAATGAGCAGTTCTTC.

The chain uses TRBV7-2 and TRBJ2-5; tentatively, D is TRBD1 (5 bases). V lost 2 bases and J 5 bases, leaving 9 bases between the germline ends. Germline V CDR1 and CDR2: SGHTA, FQGNSA. This CDR3 comprises 13 residues. The CDR3 DNA reads TGTGCCAGCAGCTTACAGGGTGATGAGACCCAGTACTTC. It yields the protein CASSLQGDETQYF.

This clonotype has just a few counts. The chain is built from TRBV20-1 and TRBJ2-1; possibly TRBD2 for D (5 bases). Trimming stripped 2 bases from V and 0 bases from J, with 8 bases between. This CDR3 contains 14 residues. CDR1 is DFQATT, CDR2 SNEGSKA, per germline (reference sequence). As DNA, the CDR3 is TGCAGTGCTAGACTAGCCTCCTCCTACAATGAGCAGTTCTTC. Translation: CSARLASSYNEQFF.

This clonotype was seen more than once but under ten times. The V and J genes are TRBV15 and TRBJ1-2; D is undetermined. The V end lost 0 bases, the J end lost 6 bases, and 8 bases lay between the germline ends. The CDR3 has 13 residues. The germline CDR1 and CDR2 sequences are LNHNV and YYDKDF (reference sequence). The CDR3 DNA sequence: TGTGCCACCAGCAGAGATGAAAGTCATGGCTACACCTTC. Protein: CATSRDESHGYTF.

The chain uses TRBV20-1 and TRBJ1-1, with a possible D match to TRBD1 (5 bases). The CDR3 sequence is 14 residues long. Germline lookup yields CDR1 DFQATT and CDR2 SNEGSKA (reference sequence). V dropped 2 bases and J dropped 1 base, with 11 bases sitting between them. The DNA of the CDR3 is TGCAGTGCTAGACAGAGGGGATGGAACACTGAAGCTTTCTTT. The encoded protein is CSARQRGWNTEAFF.

The V and J genes are TRBV29-1 and TRBJ2-7; the D is unclear. The CDR3 has 14 residues. Trimming cost V 0 bases and J 0 bases, with 9 bases left between them. Per germline, CDR1 SQVTM and CDR2 ANQGSEA. The CDR3 here is CSVEDREDSYEQYF. The CDR3 nucleotides are TGCAGCGTTGAAGATCGAGAAGACTCCTACGAGCAGTACTTC.

The chain combines TRBV5-6 with TRBJ2-5, with D possibly matching TRBD2 (6 bases). V lost 4 bases, J lost 5 bases, and 15 bases lay in between. CDR1 and CDR2 (germline): SGHDT, YYEEEE. There are 14 residues in the CDR3. The CDR3 loop reads CASSRRPGRETQYF. The CDR3, as DNA: TGTGCCAGCAGCAGAAGGCCTGGGAGGGAGACCCAGTACTTC.

This clonotype occurred once. V usage is TRBV18 and J usage is TRBJ2-5; the match to TRBD2 covers 12 bases. In germline, CDR1 is KGHSH, CDR2 LQKENI. This CDR3 contains 15 residues. After removal of 7 bases from V and 4 bases from J, the junction contained 7 bases not matched to a gene. In DNA form, the CDR3 reads TGTGCCAGCTGCCCCGGACTAGCGGGGCCAGAGACCCAGTACTTC. Translation gives CASCPGLAGPETQYF.

The chain uses TRBV7-2 and TRBJ1-6; weak D call: TRBD1 (5 bases). The CDR3 length is 15 residues. CDR1 is SGHTA and CDR2 is FQGNSA in the germline V gene. Trimming took off 5 bases at V and 8 bases at J, with 16 bases between the two ends. CDR3 residues: CASSLTYPRDSPLHF. The DNA of the CDR3 is TGTGCCAGCAGCCTTACCTACCCCAGGGATTCACCCCTCCACTTT.

J is TRBJ2-7 and V is TRBV28; 10 bases fit TRBD1. The CDR3 spans 15 residues. CDR1 and CDR2 (germline): MDHEN, SYDVKM. V lost 8 bases and J lost 0; bases outside the gene matches: 7. The CDR3 region is CASRVWTGGSYEQYF. The DNA of the CDR3 is TGTGCCAGCCGCGTTTGGACAGGGGGCTCCTACGAGCAGTACTTC. Filled out from reference TRBV28 and TRBJ2-7, the complete variable domain reads DVKVTQSSRYLVKRTGEKVFLECVQDMDHENMFWYRQDPGLGLRLIYFSYDVKMKEKGDIPEGYSVSREKKERFSLILESASTNQTSMYLCASRVWTGGSYEQYFGPGTRLTVT.